The present TCR beta chain was sequenced within a study of blood T cell repertoires in COVID-19. Study in general: PBMCs, B-cell-depleted T cells, or T cells provided the cDNA or gDNA that made up the material.

Original data processing: Reference gene primer amplification in the assay estimated nucleated cell counts. Sequencing used immunoSEQ multiplex PCR; TCRdb keeps in-frame clones, though not all of them. The DNA was the basis for D and trimming; V, J and clone size are from that table. The repertoire holds around 70,000 clones, with around nine tenths as singletons. The CDR3 is 15 residues long. Trimming cost V 2 bases and J 5 bases, with 17 bases left between them. The germline CDR1 and CDR2 sequences are SGHRS and YFSETQ. Sequencing was carried out using peripheral blood. This TCR came from a woman older than 75 with active or convalescent COVID-19. The chain couples TRBV5-1 to TRBJ2-7; tentative D call: TRBD2 (6 bases). The CDR3 reads CASSFGQGGGDEQYF. CDR3 coding DNA: TGCGCCAGCAGCTTCGGGCAGGGAGGAGGGGACGAGCAGTACTTC.